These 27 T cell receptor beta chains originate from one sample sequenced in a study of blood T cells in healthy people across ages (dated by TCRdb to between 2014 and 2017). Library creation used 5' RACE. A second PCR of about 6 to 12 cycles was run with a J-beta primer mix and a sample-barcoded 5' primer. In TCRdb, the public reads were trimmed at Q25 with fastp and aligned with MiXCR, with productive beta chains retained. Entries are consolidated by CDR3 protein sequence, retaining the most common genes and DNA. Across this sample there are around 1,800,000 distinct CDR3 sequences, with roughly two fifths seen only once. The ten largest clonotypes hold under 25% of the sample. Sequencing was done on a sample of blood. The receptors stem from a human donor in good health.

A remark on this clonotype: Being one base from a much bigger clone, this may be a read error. CDR3 DNA: TGCAGTGCTAGAGACAGTTCAGATACGCAGTATTTT. Protein: CSARDSSDTQYF. The V and J genes are TRBV20-1 and TRBJ2-3; D gene uncertain. Germline CDR1 DFQATT, CDR2 SNEGSKA (reference sequence). This CDR3 is 12 amino acids long. Trimming removed 0 bases at V and 4 bases at J, with 5 bases between.

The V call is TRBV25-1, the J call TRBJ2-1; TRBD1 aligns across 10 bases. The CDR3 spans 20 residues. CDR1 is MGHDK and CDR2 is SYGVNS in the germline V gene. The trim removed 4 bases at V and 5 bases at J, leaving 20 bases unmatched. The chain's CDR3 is CASSARLGTGETRGNNEQFF. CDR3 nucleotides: TGTGCCAGCAGTGCCCGATTGGGGACAGGGGAGACCAGGGGGAACAATGAGCAGTTCTTC. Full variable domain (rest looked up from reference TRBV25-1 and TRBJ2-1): EADIYQTPRYLVIGTGKKITLECSQTMGHDKMYWYQQDPGMELHLIHYSYGVNSTEKGDLSSESTVSRIRTEHFPLTLESARPSHTSQYLCASSARLGTGETRGNNEQFFGPGTRLTVL.

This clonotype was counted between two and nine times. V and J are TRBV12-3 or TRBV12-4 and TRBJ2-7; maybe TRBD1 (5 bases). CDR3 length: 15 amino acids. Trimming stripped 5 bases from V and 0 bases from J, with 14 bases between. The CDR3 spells CASSPLVGPSYEQYF. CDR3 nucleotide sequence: TGTGCCAGCAGTCCCCTAGTGGGGCCCTCCTACGAGCAGTACTTC.

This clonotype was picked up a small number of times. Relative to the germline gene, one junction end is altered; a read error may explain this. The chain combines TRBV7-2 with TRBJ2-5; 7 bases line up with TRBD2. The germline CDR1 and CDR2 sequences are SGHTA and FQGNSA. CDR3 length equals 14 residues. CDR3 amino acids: CAGSFGGIQETQYF. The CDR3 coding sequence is TGTGCCGGCAGCTTCGGGGGGATCCAAGAGACCCAGTACTTC.

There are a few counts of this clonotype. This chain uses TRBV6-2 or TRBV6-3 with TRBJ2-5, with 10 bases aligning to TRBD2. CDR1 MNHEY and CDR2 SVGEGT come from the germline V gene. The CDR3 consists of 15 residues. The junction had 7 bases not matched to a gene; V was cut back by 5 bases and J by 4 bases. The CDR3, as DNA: TGTGCCAGCAGTCGAGTGGGACTAGCGAGAGAGACCCAGTACTTC. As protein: CASSRVGLARETQYF.

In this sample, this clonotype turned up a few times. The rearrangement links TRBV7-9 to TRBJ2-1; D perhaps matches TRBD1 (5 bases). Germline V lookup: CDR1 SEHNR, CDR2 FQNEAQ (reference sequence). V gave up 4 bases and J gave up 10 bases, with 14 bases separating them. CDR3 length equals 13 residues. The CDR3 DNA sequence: TGTGCCAGCAGCTCGACAGACCCTCTCGAGCAGTTCTTC. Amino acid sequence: CASSSTDPLEQFF.

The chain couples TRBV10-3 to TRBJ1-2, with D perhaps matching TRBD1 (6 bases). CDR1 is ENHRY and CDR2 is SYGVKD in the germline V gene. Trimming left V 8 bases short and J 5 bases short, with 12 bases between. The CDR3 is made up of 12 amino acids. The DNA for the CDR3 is TGTGCCATCCCCAGGGGAGAGTATGGCTACACCTTC. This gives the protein CAIPRGEYGYTF.

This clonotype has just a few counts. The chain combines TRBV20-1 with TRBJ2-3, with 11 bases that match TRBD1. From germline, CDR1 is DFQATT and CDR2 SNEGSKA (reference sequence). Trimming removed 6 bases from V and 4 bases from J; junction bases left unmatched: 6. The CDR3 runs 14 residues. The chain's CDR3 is CSATWDRGADTQYF. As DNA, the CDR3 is TGCAGTGCCACCTGGGACAGGGGGGCAGATACGCAGTATTTT.

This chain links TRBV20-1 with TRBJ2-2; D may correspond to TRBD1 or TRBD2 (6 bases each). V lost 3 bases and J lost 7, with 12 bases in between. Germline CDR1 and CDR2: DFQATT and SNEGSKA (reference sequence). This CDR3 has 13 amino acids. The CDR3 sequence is CSASRGGGGELFF. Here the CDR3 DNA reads TGCAGTGCTAGCAGGGGAGGAGGCGGGGAGCTGTTTTTT.

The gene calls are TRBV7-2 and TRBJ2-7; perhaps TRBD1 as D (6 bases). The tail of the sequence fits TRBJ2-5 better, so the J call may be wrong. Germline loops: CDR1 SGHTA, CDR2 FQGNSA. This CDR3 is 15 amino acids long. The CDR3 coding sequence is TGTGCCAGCAGCCGAAATCCAGGGGTGGGGGAGACCCAGTACTTC. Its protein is CASSRNPGVGETQYF.

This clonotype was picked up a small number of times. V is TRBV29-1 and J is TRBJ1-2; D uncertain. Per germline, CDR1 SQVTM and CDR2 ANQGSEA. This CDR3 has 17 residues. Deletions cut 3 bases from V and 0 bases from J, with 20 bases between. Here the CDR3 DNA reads TGCAGCGTTGAGACCGACACACGGCGGTCAGCTAACTATGGCTACACCTTC. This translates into CSVETDTRRSANYGYTF. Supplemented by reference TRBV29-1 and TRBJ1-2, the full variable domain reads SAVISQKPSRDICQRGTSLTIQCQVDSQVTMMFWYRQQPGQSLTLIATANQGSEATYESGFVIDKFPISRPNLTFSTLTVSNMSPEDSSIYLCSVETDTRRSANYGYTFGSGTRLTVV.

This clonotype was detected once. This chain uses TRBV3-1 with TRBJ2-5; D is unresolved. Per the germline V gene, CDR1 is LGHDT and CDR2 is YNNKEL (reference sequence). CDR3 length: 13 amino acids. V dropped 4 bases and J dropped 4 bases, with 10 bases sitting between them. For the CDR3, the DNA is TGTGCCAGCAGCCGTCGGAGTAGAGAGACCCAGTACTTC. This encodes CASSRRSRETQYF.

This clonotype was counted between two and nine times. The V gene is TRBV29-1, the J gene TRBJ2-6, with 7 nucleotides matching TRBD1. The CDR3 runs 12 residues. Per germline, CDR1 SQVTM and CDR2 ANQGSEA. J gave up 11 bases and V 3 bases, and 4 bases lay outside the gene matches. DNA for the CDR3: TGCAGCGTTGATGTAGGGACAGACGTCCTGACTTTC. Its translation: CSVDVGTDVLTF.

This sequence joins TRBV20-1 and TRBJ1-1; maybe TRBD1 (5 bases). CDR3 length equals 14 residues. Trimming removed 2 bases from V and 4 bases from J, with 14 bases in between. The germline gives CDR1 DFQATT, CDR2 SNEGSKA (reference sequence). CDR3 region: CSARFPGAFTEAFF. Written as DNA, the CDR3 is TGCAGTGCTAGATTCCCCGGGGCGTTCACTGAAGCTTTCTTT.

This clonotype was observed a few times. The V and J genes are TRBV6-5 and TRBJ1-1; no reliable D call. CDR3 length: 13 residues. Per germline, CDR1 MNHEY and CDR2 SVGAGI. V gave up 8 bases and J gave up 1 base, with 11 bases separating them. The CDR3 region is CASGGLGNTEAFF. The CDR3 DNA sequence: TGTGCCAGCGGCGGACTCGGGAACACTGAAGCTTTCTTT.

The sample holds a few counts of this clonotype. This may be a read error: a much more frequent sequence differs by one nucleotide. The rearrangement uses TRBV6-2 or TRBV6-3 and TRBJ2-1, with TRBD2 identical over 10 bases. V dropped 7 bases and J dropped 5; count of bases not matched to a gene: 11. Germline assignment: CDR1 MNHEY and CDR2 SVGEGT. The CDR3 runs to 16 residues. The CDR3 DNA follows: TGTGCCAGCACCGACGGACGAGCGGGGGGGCACAATGAGCAGTTCTTC. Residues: CASTDGRAGGHNEQFF.

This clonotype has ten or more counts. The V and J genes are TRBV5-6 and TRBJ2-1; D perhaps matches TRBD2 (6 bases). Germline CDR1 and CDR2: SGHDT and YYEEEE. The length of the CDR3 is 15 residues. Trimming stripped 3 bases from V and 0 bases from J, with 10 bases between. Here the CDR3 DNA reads TGTGCCAGCAGCTGGACCGGGGGCTCCTACAATGAGCAGTTCTTC. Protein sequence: CASSWTGGSYNEQFF.

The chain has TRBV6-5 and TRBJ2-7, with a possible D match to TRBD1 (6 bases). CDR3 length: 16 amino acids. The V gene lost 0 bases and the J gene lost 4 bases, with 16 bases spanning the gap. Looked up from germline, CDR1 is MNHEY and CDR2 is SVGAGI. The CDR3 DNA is TGTGCCAGCAGTTACTCATTTGGGCCCAGGGGATACGAGCAGTACTTC. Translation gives CASSYSFGPRGYEQYF.

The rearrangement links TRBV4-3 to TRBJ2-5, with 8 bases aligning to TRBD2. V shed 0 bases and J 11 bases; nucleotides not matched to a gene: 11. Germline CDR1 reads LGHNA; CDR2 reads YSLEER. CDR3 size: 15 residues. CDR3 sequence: CASSQDAGGTYGQYF. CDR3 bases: TGCGCCAGCAGCCAAGATGCGGGAGGAACCTACGGGCAGTACTTC.

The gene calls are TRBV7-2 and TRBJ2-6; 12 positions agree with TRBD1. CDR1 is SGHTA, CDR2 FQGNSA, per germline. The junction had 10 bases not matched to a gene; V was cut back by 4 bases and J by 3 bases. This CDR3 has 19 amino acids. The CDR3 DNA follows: TGTGCCAGCAGCTACCCGTCCGGGACAGGGGGCGATGGGGCCAACGTCCTGACTTTC. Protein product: CASSYPSGTGGDGANVLTF.

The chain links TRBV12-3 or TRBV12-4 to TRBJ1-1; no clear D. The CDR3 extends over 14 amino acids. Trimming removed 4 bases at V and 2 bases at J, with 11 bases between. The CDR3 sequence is CASSSSGRNTEAFF. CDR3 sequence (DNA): TGTGCCAGCAGTTCCTCTGGCCGAAACACTGAAGCTTTCTTT.

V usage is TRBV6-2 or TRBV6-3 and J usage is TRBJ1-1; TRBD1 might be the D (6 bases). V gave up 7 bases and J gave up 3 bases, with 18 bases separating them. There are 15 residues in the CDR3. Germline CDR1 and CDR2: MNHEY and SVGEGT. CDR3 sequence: CASMNRGGSDTEAFF. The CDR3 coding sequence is TGTGCCAGCATGAATAGAGGGGGGTCCGACACTGAAGCTTTCTTT.

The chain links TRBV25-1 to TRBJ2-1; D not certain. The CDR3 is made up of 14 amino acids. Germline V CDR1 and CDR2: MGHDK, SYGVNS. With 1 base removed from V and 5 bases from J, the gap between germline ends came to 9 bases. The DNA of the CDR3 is TGTGCCAGCAGTGAATGGGGAAGGGACAATGAGCAGTTCTTC. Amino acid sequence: CASSEWGRDNEQFF.

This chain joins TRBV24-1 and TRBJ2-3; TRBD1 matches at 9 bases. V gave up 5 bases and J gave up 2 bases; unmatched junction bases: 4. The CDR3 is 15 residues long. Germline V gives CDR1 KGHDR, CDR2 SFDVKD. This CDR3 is CATSGGQGNTDTQYF. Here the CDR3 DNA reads TGTGCCACCAGTGGGGGACAGGGAAACACAGATACGCAGTATTTT.

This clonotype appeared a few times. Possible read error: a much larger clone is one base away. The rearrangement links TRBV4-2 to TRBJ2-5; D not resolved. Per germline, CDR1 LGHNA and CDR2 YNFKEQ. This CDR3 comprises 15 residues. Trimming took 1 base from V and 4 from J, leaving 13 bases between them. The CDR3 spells CASSQAHTTRETQYF. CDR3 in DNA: TGTGCCAGCAGCCAAGCTCACACCACCCGAGAGACCCAGTACTTC.

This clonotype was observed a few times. DNA for the CDR3: TGTGCCAGCAGTTTAGGGGGGCCCCCCCAATACAATGAGCAGTTCTTC. This encodes CASSLGGPPQYNEQFF. This chain joins TRBV12-3 or TRBV12-4 and TRBJ2-1; D is perhaps TRBD1 (6 bases). This CDR3 has 16 amino acids. V lost 1 base and J 4 bases, leaving 14 bases between the germline ends.

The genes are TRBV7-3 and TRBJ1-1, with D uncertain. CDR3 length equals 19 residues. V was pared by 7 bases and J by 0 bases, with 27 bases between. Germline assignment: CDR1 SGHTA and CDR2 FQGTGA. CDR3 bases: TGTGCCAGCAACCGCCAATCGGGCTTACTCGCGATTATGAACACTGAAGCTTTCTTT. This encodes CASNRQSGLLAIMNTEAFF.